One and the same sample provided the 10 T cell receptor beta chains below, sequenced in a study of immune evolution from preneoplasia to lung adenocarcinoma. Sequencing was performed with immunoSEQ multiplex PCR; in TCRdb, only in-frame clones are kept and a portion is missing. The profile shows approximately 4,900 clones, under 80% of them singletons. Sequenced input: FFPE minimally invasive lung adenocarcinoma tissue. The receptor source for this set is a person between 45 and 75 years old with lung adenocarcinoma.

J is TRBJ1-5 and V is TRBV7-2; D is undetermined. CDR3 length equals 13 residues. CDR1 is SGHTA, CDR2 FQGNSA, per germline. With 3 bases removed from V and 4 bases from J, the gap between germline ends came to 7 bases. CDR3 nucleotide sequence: TGTGCCAGCAGCTTGTTAAGGAATCAGCCCCAGCATTTT. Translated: CASSLLRNQPQHF.

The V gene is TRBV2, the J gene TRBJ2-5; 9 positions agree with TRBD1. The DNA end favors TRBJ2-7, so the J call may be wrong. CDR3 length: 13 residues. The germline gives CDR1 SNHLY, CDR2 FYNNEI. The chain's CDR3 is CASTGQGSYEQYF. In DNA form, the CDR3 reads TGTGCCAGCACGGGACAGGGCTCCTACGAGCAGTACTTC.

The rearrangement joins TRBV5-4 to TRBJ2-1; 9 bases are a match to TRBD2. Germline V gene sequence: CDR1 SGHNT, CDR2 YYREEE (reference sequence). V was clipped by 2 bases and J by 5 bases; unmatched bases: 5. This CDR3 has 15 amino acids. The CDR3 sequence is CASSFVAGDNNEQFF. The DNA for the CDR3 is TGTGCCAGCAGCTTTGTAGCGGGAGACAACAATGAGCAGTTCTTC.

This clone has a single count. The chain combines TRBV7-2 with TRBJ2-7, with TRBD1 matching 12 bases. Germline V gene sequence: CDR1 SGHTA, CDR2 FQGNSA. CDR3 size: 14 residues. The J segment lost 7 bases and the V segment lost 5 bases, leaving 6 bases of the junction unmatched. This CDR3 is CASSPGQGAEEQYF. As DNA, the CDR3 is TGTGCCAGCAGCCCGGGACAGGGGGCGGAGGAGCAGTACTTC.

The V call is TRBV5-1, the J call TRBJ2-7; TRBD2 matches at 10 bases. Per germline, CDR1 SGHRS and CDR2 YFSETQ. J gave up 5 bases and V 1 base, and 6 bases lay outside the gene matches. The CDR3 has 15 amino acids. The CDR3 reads CASSLRPGTSDEQYF. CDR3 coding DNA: TGCGCCAGCAGCTTGCGCCCCGGGACTAGCGACGAGCAGTACTTC.

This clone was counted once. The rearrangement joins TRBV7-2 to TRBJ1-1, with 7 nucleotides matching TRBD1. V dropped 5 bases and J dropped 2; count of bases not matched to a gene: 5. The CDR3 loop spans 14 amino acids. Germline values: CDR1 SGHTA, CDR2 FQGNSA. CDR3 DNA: TGTGCCAGCAGCCTCTGGACAGGTAACACTGAAGCTTTCTTT. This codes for CASSLWTGNTEAFF. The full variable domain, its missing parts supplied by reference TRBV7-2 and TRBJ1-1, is GAGVSQSPSNKVTEKGKDVELRCDPISGHTALYWYRQSLGQGLEFLIYFQGNSAPDKSGLPSDRFSAERTGGSVSTLTIQRTQQEDSAVYLCASSLWTGNTEAFFGQGTRLTVV.

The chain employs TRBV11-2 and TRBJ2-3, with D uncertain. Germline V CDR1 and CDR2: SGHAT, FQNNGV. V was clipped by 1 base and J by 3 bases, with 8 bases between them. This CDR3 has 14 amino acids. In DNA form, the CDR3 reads TGTGCCAGCAGCTTAGGTGGCTCTACAGATACGCAGTATTTT. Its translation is CASSLGGSTDTQYF.

The CDR3 DNA sequence: TGTGCCAGCAGTTTACTGCGGCGAACGAACGGCTACACCTTC. Protein: CASSLLRRTNGYTF. V and J are TRBV28 and TRBJ1-2; D remains unclear. This CDR3 spans 14 amino acids. V lost 2 bases, J lost 8 bases, and 15 bases lay in between. Germline V lookup: CDR1 MDHEN, CDR2 SYDVKM.

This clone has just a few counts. The CDR3 region has the DNA TGTGCCAGCAGCCTACTGGGAGGGGCGAACACTGAAGCTTTCTTT. Translation gives CASSLLGGANTEAFF. The chain couples TRBV6-1 to TRBJ1-1; the D gene is possibly TRBD1 (5 bases). Germline loops: CDR1 MNHNS, CDR2 SASEGT. CDR3 length equals 15 residues. Trimming took 6 bases from V and 1 from J, leaving 15 bases between them.

CDR3 sequence reads: CASSLTGDEQFF. The CDR3, as DNA: TGCGCCAGCAGCCTGACAGGAGATGAGCAGTTCTTC. V is TRBV5-1 and J is TRBJ2-1, with a possible D match to TRBD1 (6 bases). This CDR3 region has 12 residues. Germline lookup yields CDR1 SGHRS and CDR2 YFSETQ. Trimming pared 4 bases from V and 8 bases from J, leaving 10 bases between.